The 32 T cell receptor beta chains listed next were all sequenced from one sample in a study of beta chain features in type 1 diabetes. Sequencing targeted expressed TCRB transcripts, as all isolated RNA had been reverse transcribed. The repertoire was sequenced with immunoSEQ multiplex PCR; TCRdb's copy has only in-frame clones and lacks some. The sample has about 410,000 clones; about 15% are singletons. Sequencing input: naive CD4+ T cells from blood. The receptors shown here come from a man aged 30 to 39 in good health.

This clone turned up a few times. V and J are TRBV4-1 and TRBJ2-5; D is possibly TRBD1 or TRBD2 (5 bases each). The V gene's germline CDR1 is MGHRA and CDR2 YSYEKL. Deletions cut 5 bases from V and 2 bases from J, with 18 bases between. The CDR3 is 16 residues long. CDR3 sequence: CASSKHGTPDQETQYF. The CDR3 nucleotides are TGCGCCAGCAGCAAACATGGGACGCCGGATCAAGAGACCCAGTACTTC.

This clone has only a few counts. V gene TRBV13 combines with J gene TRBJ2-1; D gene uncertain. Trimming left V 7 bases short and J 4 bases short, with 11 bases between. This CDR3 spans 13 amino acids. The germline V gene has CDR1 PRHDT and CDR2 FYEKMQ (reference sequence). The DNA for the CDR3 is TGTGCCAGCAAACGGACGGTATACAATGAGCAGTTCTTC. Its translation: CASKRTVYNEQFF.

This chain joins TRBV7-6 and TRBJ1-5; tentatively, D is TRBD1 (6 bases). CDR3 length: 15 amino acids. The V and J ends lost 8 bases and 3 bases respectively, with 17 bases between them. CDR1 is SGHVS and CDR2 is FNYEAQ in the germline V gene. The chain's CDR3 is CASGTNRVINQPQHF. For the CDR3, the DNA is TGTGCCAGCGGTACAAACAGGGTAATCAATCAGCCCCAGCATTTT.

This sequence joins TRBV7-2 and TRBJ1-4, with unresolved D. The CDR3 covers 16 residues. Trimming shortened V by 3 bases and J by 6 bases, and 17 bases separated the two germline ends. Germline values: CDR1 SGHTA, CDR2 FQGNSA. In DNA form, the CDR3 reads TGTGCCAGCAGCTTTCTCCTGACACGTGGGGATGAAAAACTGTTTTTT. Its protein product is CASSFLLTRGDEKLFF.

The chain recombines TRBV19 with TRBJ2-2, with TRBD1 identical over 11 bases. J gave up 4 bases and V 4 bases, and 5 bases lay outside the gene matches. The germline V gene has CDR1 LNHDA and CDR2 SQIVND (reference sequence). This CDR3 region has 16 residues. CDR3 amino acids: CASSTVGTGGTGELFF. The CDR3 DNA reads as TGTGCCAGTAGTACTGTCGGGACAGGGGGCACCGGGGAGCTGTTTTTT.

This clone has only a few counts. The V gene is TRBV4-1, the J gene TRBJ2-1, with D tentatively TRBD2 (6 bases). Germline values: CDR1 MGHRA, CDR2 YSYEKL. V was pared by 5 bases and J by 9 bases, with 17 bases between. This CDR3 comprises 14 residues. This CDR3 is CASSELAVIGEQFF. Here the CDR3 DNA reads TGCGCCAGCAGCGAACTAGCTGTTATCGGTGAGCAGTTCTTC.

This clone was picked up a small number of times. The chain is built from TRBV30 and TRBJ2-2; D is undetermined. Per the germline V gene, CDR1 is GTSNPN and CDR2 is SVGIG (reference sequence). The CDR3 is 13 amino acids. V gave up 1 base and J gave up 1 base, with 4 bases separating them. The CDR3 nucleotides read TGTGCCTGGAGTGCAGGGAACACCGGGGAGCTGTTTTTT. This codes for CAWSAGNTGELFF. The variable domain in full, with the rest retrieved from reference TRBV30 and TRBJ2-2, is SQTIHQWPATLVQPVGSPLSLECTVEGTSNPNLYWYRQAAGRGLQLLFYSVGIGQISSEVPQNLSASRPQDRQFILSSKKLLLSDSGFYLCAWSAGNTGELFFGEGSRLTVL.

This clone has a handful of counts. The CDR3 reads CASSMGVYNEQFF. CDR3 sequence (DNA): TGTGCCAGTAGTATGGGTGTGTACAATGAGCAGTTCTTC. V gene TRBV19 combines with J gene TRBJ2-1; D ambiguous. The germline CDR1 and CDR2 sequences are LNHDA and SQIVND (reference sequence). This CDR3 is 13 amino acids long. Trimming cost V 3 bases and J 4 bases, with 7 bases left between them.

The V call is TRBV6-1, the J call TRBJ2-1; 14 bases are a match to TRBD2. CDR3 length equals 20 residues. Germline loops: CDR1 MNHNS, CDR2 SASEGT. V dropped 4 bases and J dropped 0; count of bases not matched to a gene: 11. The CDR3 DNA follows: TGTGCCAGCAGTGGACGGGGACTAGCGGGAGAGAAGAGCTCCTACAATGAGCAGTTCTTC. Protein: CASSGRGLAGEKSSYNEQFF.

Regarding this clone: Other DNA sequences in the sample encode the same CDR3. V usage is TRBV7-2 and J usage is TRBJ1-5; D is uncertain. V was cut by 1 base and J by 7 bases, with 8 bases left in between. The CDR3 sequence is 13 residues long. Germline V gives CDR1 SGHTA, CDR2 FQGNSA. CDR3 in DNA: TGTGCCAGCAGCTTAGTTCTGGGCCAGCCCCAGCATTTT. This encodes CASSLVLGQPQHF. Full variable domain (outside the CDR3, taken from reference TRBV7-2 and TRBJ1-5): GAGVSQSPSNKVTEKGKDVELRCDPISGHTALYWYRQSLGQGLEFLIYFQGNSAPDKSGLPSDRFSAERTGGSVSTLTIQRTQQEDSAVYLCASSLVLGQPQHFGDGTRLSIL.

This clone was picked up a small number of times. The chain recombines TRBV5-1 with TRBJ2-1, with TRBD2 matching 10 bases. V was pared by 4 bases and J by 7 bases, with 8 bases of the junction left unmatched. Germline CDR1 is SGHRS and CDR2 is YFSETQ. This CDR3 region has 15 residues. The CDR3 DNA is TGCGCCAGCAGCCCCGATCCGGGACTAGCGAATGAGCAGTTCTTC. Protein: CASSPDPGLANEQFF.

This clone was observed a handful of times. J is TRBJ2-1 and V is TRBV18; 10 bases agree with TRBD2. This CDR3 has 16 residues. In germline, CDR1 is KGHSH, CDR2 LQKENI. The ends lost 6 bases at V and 5 bases at J; junction bases unmatched: 10. This CDR3 reads CASSPSLAGVDNEQFF. The DNA of the CDR3 is TGTGCCAGCTCCCCCTCGCTAGCGGGAGTTGACAATGAGCAGTTCTTC.

This clone was counted only a few times. The V gene is TRBV30, the J gene TRBJ2-3; D remains ambiguous. The V gene's germline CDR1 is GTSNPN and CDR2 SVGIG (reference sequence). This CDR3 has 11 residues. Trimming took off 8 bases at V and 6 bases at J, with 12 bases between the two ends. In DNA form, the CDR3 reads TGTGCCAGACGGACCGGGGATACGCAGTATTTT. Translation: CARRTGDTQYF.

In its sample, this clone was seen a few times. The chain recombines TRBV6-5 with TRBJ2-7; D tentatively reads TRBD1 or TRBD2 (5 bases each). This CDR3 has 11 residues. CDR1 is MNHEY and CDR2 is SVGAGI in the germline V gene. Trimming left V 6 bases short and J 7 bases short, with 10 bases between. The CDR3 loop is CASRGVGEQYV. The CDR3 DNA reads as TGTGCCAGCAGGGGGGTCGGGGAGCAGTACGTC.

V and J are TRBV5-1 and TRBJ1-4; 9 bases are shared with TRBD1. This CDR3 region has 15 residues. CDR1 is SGHRS and CDR2 is YFSETQ in the germline V gene. J gave up 7 bases and V 0 bases, and 4 bases lay outside the gene matches. The CDR3 DNA is TGCGCCAGCAGCTTGGATGGGACAGGGTCTGAAAAACTGTTTTTT. Amino acid sequence: CASSLDGTGSEKLFF.

This clone has more than one count but fewer than ten. The chain couples TRBV2 to TRBJ1-1, with D uncertain. Trimming removed 8 bases at V and 1 base at J, with 11 bases between. There are 13 residues in the CDR3. Germline CDR1 and CDR2: SNHLY and FYNNEI. The CDR3: CASYGQSNTEAFF. CDR3 bases: TGTGCCAGCTACGGTCAATCGAACACTGAAGCTTTCTTT.

The V and J genes are TRBV7-9 and TRBJ2-1, with 9 bases fitting TRBD2. Germline V gene lookup returns CDR1 SEHNR and CDR2 FQNEAQ (reference sequence). V lost 4 bases and J lost 9; bases outside the gene matches: 7. The CDR3 totals 14 residues. The CDR3 region has the DNA TGTGCCAGCAGCTCTTCAACTAGCGGGTCTGAGCAGTTCTTC. As protein: CASSSSTSGSEQFF. The full variable domain, with the rest looked up from reference TRBV7-9 and TRBJ2-1, is DTGVSQNPRHKITKRGQNVTFRCDPISEHNRLYWYRQTLGQGPEFLTYFQNEAQLEKSRLLSDRFSAERPKGSFSTLEIQRTEQGDSAMYLCASSSSTSGSEQFFGPGTRLTVL.

This rearrangement joins TRBV6-5 to TRBJ1-1; no reliable D call. There are 12 residues in the CDR3. Per germline, CDR1 MNHEY and CDR2 SVGAGI. Trimming stripped 4 bases from V and 6 bases from J, with 9 bases between. CDR3 sequence reads: CASSSRAPEAFF. The DNA of the CDR3 is TGTGCCAGCAGTTCAAGAGCCCCTGAAGCTTTCTTT.

The chain links TRBV18 to TRBJ2-7, with TRBD2 as a possible D gene (5 bases). Germline V gives CDR1 KGHSH, CDR2 LQKENI. The CDR3 is 14 amino acids. Trimming stripped 3 bases from V and 3 bases from J, with 12 bases between. The CDR3 is CASSPSEGFYEQYV. CDR3 in DNA: TGTGCCAGCTCACCTTCTGAGGGATTCTACGAGCAGTACGTC.

This clone was seen a handful of times. The chain has TRBV7-2 and TRBJ2-7, with 8 bases identical to TRBD2. The CDR3 consists of 14 residues. Germline CDR1 SGHTA, CDR2 FQGNSA. After removal of 5 bases from V and 2 bases from J, the junction contained 5 bases not matched to a gene. The CDR3 coding sequence is TGTGCCAGCAGCCCCATAGCGGGAACCTACGAGCAGTACGTC. This codes for CASSPIAGTYEQYV.

The DNA for the CDR3 is TGTGCCAGCAGCTTTTTGGCGGGAGCACTCGGGGAGACCCAGTACTTC. Its translation: CASSFLAGALGETQYF. This chain links TRBV7-2 with TRBJ2-5; 7 bases align to TRBD2. CDR3 length: 16 residues. Germline V gene lookup returns CDR1 SGHTA and CDR2 FQGNSA. Trimming removed 3 bases from V and 5 bases from J; junction bases left unmatched: 12.

The table lists this clone with a few counts. V and J are TRBV10-1 and TRBJ1-5; 7 bases agree with TRBD1. Germline CDR1 reads WNHNN; CDR2 reads SYGVQD (reference sequence). This CDR3 region has 13 residues. The V gene end was trimmed by 3 bases and the J gene end by 7 bases; junction bases not matched to a gene: 3. CDR3 nucleotide sequence: TGCGCCAGCAGTGAAACAGGGGAACAGCCCCAGCATTTT. As protein: CASSETGEQPQHF.

CDR3: CAWSRQGANQPQHF. CDR3 in DNA: TGTGCCTGGAGTAGACAGGGGGCTAATCAGCCCCAGCATTTT. The V and J genes are TRBV30 and TRBJ1-5, with 10 bases matching TRBD1. The CDR3 runs to 14 residues. The ends lost 2 bases at V and 4 bases at J; junction bases unmatched: 2. Per the germline V gene, CDR1 is GTSNPN and CDR2 is SVGIG (reference sequence).

This clone was recorded a few times. The rearrangement uses TRBV10-3 and TRBJ1-1; D unresolved. Germline values: CDR1 ENHRY, CDR2 SYGVKD. V shed 4 bases and J shed 0 bases, with 9 bases lying between them. The CDR3 is 14 residues long. CDR3 in amino acids: CAISGGKMNTEAFF. CDR3 DNA: TGTGCCATCAGTGGGGGAAAGATGAACACTGAAGCTTTCTTT.

This chain uses TRBV7-2 with TRBJ2-2; D unclear. Germline lookup yields CDR1 SGHTA and CDR2 FQGNSA. The CDR3 is 13 amino acids. V was cut by 1 base and J by 6 bases, with 6 bases left in between. The CDR3 reads CASSLDVPGELFF. CDR3 sequence (DNA): TGTGCCAGCAGCTTAGATGTCCCCGGGGAGCTGTTTTTT.

The V call is TRBV10-1, the J call TRBJ2-5; TRBD2 matches at 7 bases. The CDR3 spans 13 residues. Germline V gives CDR1 WNHNN, CDR2 SYGVQD (reference sequence). V was clipped by 2 bases and J by 6 bases; unmatched bases: 3. This CDR3 reads CASSEPGGKTQYF. As DNA, the CDR3 is TGCGCCAGCAGTGAGCCCGGGGGGAAGACCCAGTACTTC.

Remarks on this clone: This may come from a read error, since a much larger clone is one base off. The chain is built from TRBV7-8 and TRBJ2-3; no firm D call. This CDR3 is 13 amino acids long. Per germline, CDR1 SGHVS and CDR2 FQNEAQ. Trimming pared 1 base from V and 1 base from J, leaving 3 bases between. CDR3 sequence: CASSLGGTDTQYF. The CDR3 region has the DNA TGTGCCAGCAGCTTAGGGGGCACAGATACGCAGTATTTT.

This clone was observed a few times. The chain joins TRBV4-3 to TRBJ1-3; D call uncertain. Germline CDR1 reads LGHNA; CDR2 reads YSLEER. The CDR3 has 15 amino acids. Trimming cost V 0 bases and J 2 bases, with 8 bases left between them. The CDR3 sequence: CASSQEGIPGNTIYF. DNA of the CDR3: TGCGCCAGCAGCCAAGAAGGGATCCCTGGAAACACCATATATTTT.

The CDR3 is CASSYFGGAGTEAFF. CDR3 nucleotide sequence: TGTGCCAGCAGTTACTTCGGGGGCGCAGGAACTGAAGCTTTCTTT. The J gene is TRBJ1-1, the V gene TRBV6-6, with D maybe TRBD1 (6 bases). V was clipped by 1 base and J by 5 bases, with 14 bases between them. The CDR3 sequence is 15 residues long. Germline CDR1 reads MNHNY; CDR2 reads SVGAGI (reference sequence).

The chain couples TRBV29-1 to TRBJ2-2, with 7 bases matching TRBD2. The CDR3 has 16 residues. V lost 6 bases, J lost 8 bases, and 18 bases stayed unmatched. Germline V gene lookup returns CDR1 SQVTM and CDR2 ANQGSEA. This CDR3 is CSVASGGGSIMGELFF. As DNA, the CDR3 is TGCAGCGTGGCTTCGGGTGGCGGGAGTATCATGGGGGAGCTGTTTTTT.

The chain joins TRBV4-3 to TRBJ2-6, with D possibly matching TRBD1 (5 bases). The germline V and J ends were trimmed by 0 bases and 11 bases, with 11 bases remaining between them. CDR1 and CDR2 (germline): LGHNA, YSLEER. This CDR3 has 14 residues. CDR3 region: CASSQDGRAYVLTF. The DNA of the CDR3 is TGCGCCAGCAGCCAAGATGGCAGGGCATACGTCCTGACTTTC.

The genes are TRBV5-6 and TRBJ2-3; tentatively, D is TRBD2 (5 bases). Germline CDR1 is SGHDT and CDR2 is YYEEEE. Trimming removed 0 bases at V and 5 bases at J, with 7 bases between. The CDR3 consists of 13 residues. The CDR3 reads CASSLGELDTQYF. DNA for the CDR3: TGTGCCAGCAGCTTGGGGGAGCTAGATACGCAGTATTTT.